The source of this T cell receptor beta chain is a study of blood T cell repertoires in COVID-19. In the study overall: The United States, Italy and Spain supplied acute and convalescent COVID-19 samples. Sample material is recorded as cDNA or gDNA derived from T cells, B-cell-depleted T cells, or PBMCs.

This table comes from immunoSEQ multiplex PCR, and its TCRdb copy is limited to in-frame clones, with some not included. The table has 200,000 to 250,000 clones, roughly 80% seen once. Germline V gene sequence: CDR1 MDHEN, CDR2 SYDVKM. V lost 4 bases to trimming and J lost 5 bases, with 11 bases between them. This CDR3 has 13 amino acids. This clone was found a few times. The chain links TRBV28 to TRBJ1-2; a weak D match, TRBD1 (6 bases). This TCR was sampled from a woman aged 40 to 50 with acute COVID-19. The sequenced sample consisted of PBMCs or T cells enriched from blood (not recorded which). For the CDR3, the DNA is TGTGCCAGCAGTTATGGACAGATATATGGCTACACCTTC. Translation gives CASSYGQIYGYTF.